Following are 22 T cell receptor beta chains from one sample sequenced in a study of chemoradiotherapy in HPV16-positive cancers. Sequenced by immunoSEQ multiplex PCR; TCRdb stores in-frame clones only, minus some. This table holds 3,200 or so clones, approximately 84% found once. The specimen comprised tumor tissue, sampled from a patient who underwent chemoradiotherapy. Receptors originate from a human donor with HPV-associated anogenital cancer.

In its sample, this clone was seen once. The chain employs TRBV5-1 and TRBJ1-3, with D possibly matching TRBD1 (5 bases). The CDR3 extends over 14 amino acids. V was pared by 4 bases and J by 4 bases, with 12 bases between. Germline-derived CDR1 and CDR2 are SGHRS and YFSETQ. The CDR3 spells CASSPGLGGNTIYF. The CDR3 bases are TGCGCCAGCAGCCCGGGACTTGGCGGAAACACCATATATTTT.

The V gene is TRBV5-4, the J gene TRBJ2-3, with TRBD2 identical over 12 bases. Germline CDR1 and CDR2: SGHNT and YYREEE (reference sequence). V shed 0 bases, J shed 2 bases, and the junction held 4 bases outside the gene matches. The CDR3 sequence is 17 residues long. The CDR3 DNA sequence: TGTGCCAGCAGCTTGGGGGCTAGCGGGGGGGTCACAGATACGCAGTATTTT. Amino acid sequence: CASSLGASGGVTDTQYF.

The J gene is TRBJ2-5, the V gene TRBV30, with 7 bases matching TRBD1. V lost 0 bases to trimming and J lost 5 bases; unmatched junction nucleotides: 6. This CDR3 comprises 14 residues. Germline V gene data show CDR1 as GTSNPN and CDR2 as SVGIG (reference sequence). The DNA for the CDR3 is TGTGCCTGGAGTGTAAAGGGGGCCGGGGAGACCCAGTACTTC. Amino acids: CAWSVKGAGETQYF.

The rearrangement links TRBV30 to TRBJ2-2; TRBD1 might be the D (5 bases). Per the germline V gene, CDR1 is GTSNPN and CDR2 is SVGIG (reference sequence). The CDR3 is made up of 12 amino acids. The DNA of the CDR3 is TGTGCTTCCTCATGGGGCTATGGGGAGCTGTTTTTT. Translating gives CASSWGYGELFF.

This chain links TRBV6-6 with TRBJ2-5; possible D gene TRBD2, 6 bases. This CDR3 is 16 amino acids long. With 5 bases removed from V and 1 base from J, the gap between germline ends came to 17 bases. CDR1 and CDR2 from the germline V gene are MNHNY and SVGAGI (reference sequence). The CDR3 is CASSSRGYGGQETQYF. CDR3 coding DNA: TGTGCCAGCAGTAGCCGGGGGTACGGTGGCCAAGAGACCCAGTACTTC.

This clone has only one observation. The chain links TRBV30 to TRBJ1-3, with a possible D match to TRBD1 (5 bases). This CDR3 spans 13 amino acids. Trimming left V 5 bases short and J 0 bases short, with 8 bases between. Germline V gene data show CDR1 as GTSNPN and CDR2 as SVGIG (reference sequence). In DNA, the CDR3 is TGTGCCTGGGACAGAGCCTCTGGAAACACCATATATTTT. This sequence encodes CAWDRASGNTIYF.

V gene TRBV19 combines with J gene TRBJ2-1; TRBD2 aligns across 14 bases. Losses at the gene ends were 7 bases for V and 3 bases for J; bases not matched to a gene: 8. Germline V gene lookup returns CDR1 LNHDA and CDR2 SQIVND (reference sequence). The CDR3 has 17 residues. DNA for the CDR3: TGTGCCAGTACTCTCAACGGACTAGCGGGGGGCTACAATGAGCAGTTCTTC. Protein product: CASTLNGLAGGYNEQFF.

The V and J genes are TRBV9 and TRBJ2-3; 11 bases are shared with TRBD2. The CDR3 is 17 residues long. Germline CDR1 SGDLS, CDR2 YYNGEE. V was pared by 4 bases and J by 6 bases, with 13 bases of the junction left unmatched. In DNA, the CDR3 is TGTGCCAGCAGCATTAGCGGGGGGGTAGTTCACACGGATACGCAGTATTTT. Its protein is CASSISGGVVHTDTQYF.

Worth noting for this clone: The junction departs from the called germline gene at one end, perhaps through a read error. V usage is TRBV4-2 and J usage is TRBJ2-4; perhaps TRBD1 as D (6 bases). The CDR3 totals 13 residues. CDR1 and CDR2 from the germline V gene are LGHNA and YNFKEQ. This CDR3 is CASSQEGAGAVNF. The CDR3 DNA is TGTGCCAGCAGCCAAGAGGGGGCAGGGGCTGTCAACTTC.

The V gene is TRBV4-2, the J gene TRBJ2-7; a weak D match, TRBD2 (5 bases). Trimming shortened V by 0 bases and J by 4 bases, and 16 bases separated the two germline ends. Germline-derived CDR1 and CDR2 are LGHNA and YNFKEQ. The CDR3 is 16 amino acids. The CDR3 sequence is CASSQDSSVRGYEQYF. CDR3 coding DNA: TGTGCCAGCAGCCAAGATAGCAGCGTTCGGGGTTACGAGCAGTACTTC.

This chain links TRBV5-6 with TRBJ1-2, with TRBD1 as a possible D gene (5 bases). Per the germline V gene, CDR1 is SGHDT and CDR2 is YYEEEE. V lost 0 bases and J lost 5, with 14 bases in between. CDR3 size: 15 residues. The CDR3 here is CASSLGGNDFYGYTF. The CDR3 nucleotides read TGTGCCAGCAGCTTGGGGGGGAATGATTTTTATGGCTACACCTTC.

The chain uses TRBV29-1 and TRBJ2-1; D gene uncertain. The CDR3 is 16 residues long. Trimming cost V 2 bases and J 0 bases, with 14 bases left between them. Germline V gene sequence: CDR1 SQVTM, CDR2 ANQGSEA. For the CDR3, the DNA is TGCAGCGTTGAATCGCCCATCCGCAGCTCCTACAATGAGCAGTTCTTC. Translating gives CSVESPIRSSYNEQFF.

This clone has just a few counts. The V and J genes are TRBV2 and TRBJ2-2; no clear D gene. Germline CDR1 SNHLY, CDR2 FYNNEI. Between the trimmed V and J ends, which lost 4 bases and 8 bases, there was a span of 8 bases. The CDR3 totals 12 residues. Here the CDR3 DNA reads TGTGCCAGCAGTGTAACCAGGGGGGAGCTGTTTTTT. Its protein is CASSVTRGELFF.

The chain has TRBV9 and TRBJ1-2, with TRBD1 as a possible D gene (6 bases). Trimming removed 2 bases from V and 2 bases from J, with 7 bases in between. The length of the CDR3 is 13 residues. Germline loops: CDR1 SGDLS, CDR2 YYNGEE. In nucleotides, the CDR3 is TGTGCCAGCAGCGTGGACAGAAACTATGGCTACACCTTC. As protein: CASSVDRNYGYTF.

The chain has TRBV4-1 and TRBJ2-7; 11 bases line up with TRBD2. The CDR3 is 16 residues long. V was clipped by 3 bases and J by 1 base; unmatched bases: 5. Per germline, CDR1 MGHRA and CDR2 YSYEKL. The CDR3 loop is CASSQPGLAASYEQYF. CDR3 nucleotide sequence: TGCGCCAGCAGCCAGCCGGGACTAGCGGCATCCTACGAGCAGTACTTC.

V and J are TRBV5-6 and TRBJ1-1; no reliable D call. Germline values: CDR1 SGHDT, CDR2 YYEEEE. Trimming cost V 0 bases and J 5 bases, with 11 bases left between them. The CDR3 is 14 residues long. The CDR3, as DNA: TGTGCCAGCAGCTTGGGGCAGCCAGCTACTGAAGCTTTCTTT. Amino acid sequence: CASSLGQPATEAFF.

The rearrangement uses TRBV10-3 and TRBJ2-1; 7 bases agree with TRBD1. This CDR3 spans 16 amino acids. The trim removed 6 bases at V and 0 bases at J, leaving 8 bases unmatched. The germline CDR1 and CDR2 sequences are ENHRY and SYGVKD. In DNA, the CDR3 is TGTGCCATCAGCCTACGGGACAGACACTCCTACAATGAGCAGTTCTTC. As protein: CAISLRDRHSYNEQFF.

Note on this clone: The sample carries other DNA sequences with the same CDR3. The chain employs TRBV29-1 and TRBJ2-1; perhaps TRBD1 as D (5 bases). V lost 0 bases to trimming and J lost 0 bases, with 12 bases between them. CDR1 SQVTM and CDR2 ANQGSEA come from the germline V gene. This CDR3 region has 16 residues. The CDR3 sequence is CSVEDPDRSSYNEQFF. The CDR3 DNA follows: TGCAGCGTTGAAGATCCCGACAGAAGCTCCTACAATGAGCAGTTCTTC.

The chain links TRBV15 to TRBJ2-7, with D unresolved. The CDR3 contains 15 residues. CDR1 is LNHNV and CDR2 is YYDKDF in the germline V gene (reference sequence). V was cut by 0 bases and J by 3 bases, with 12 bases left in between. The CDR3 loop is CATSRDPGPDYEQYF. The CDR3 DNA sequence: TGTGCCACCAGCAGAGATCCCGGGCCAGACTACGAGCAGTACTTC. Variable domain in full (rest from reference TRBV15 and TRBJ2-7): DAMVIQNPRYQVTQFGKPVTLSCSQTLNHNVMYWYQQKSSQAPKLLFHYYDKDFNNEADTPDNFQSRRPNTSFCFLDIRSPGLGDTAMYLCATSRDPGPDYEQYFGPGTRLTVT.

This chain links TRBV21-1 with TRBJ2-7; TRBD2, the table's D call, was not compared with the DNA. TRBV21-1 is assigned pseudogene status. The CDR3 totals 17 residues. CDR3 sequence: CASSKYGYGGLRYEQYF. DNA of the CDR3: TGTGCCAGCAGCAAATACGGGTACGGGGGATTAAGGTACGAGCAGTACTTC.

This chain joins TRBV7-9 and TRBJ1-2; unclear D gene. CDR3 length: 14 residues. CDR1 is SEHNR and CDR2 is FQNEAQ in the germline V gene (reference sequence). V lost 1 base to trimming and J lost 8 bases, with 14 bases between them. The CDR3 reads CASSLVVADMGYTF. The DNA for the CDR3 is TGTGCCAGCAGCTTAGTAGTGGCAGACATGGGCTACACCTTC. Full variable domain (outside the CDR3, taken from reference TRBV7-9 and TRBJ1-2): DTGVSQNPRHKITKRGQNVTFRCDPISEHNRLYWYRQTLGQGPEFLTYFQNEAQLEKSRLLSDRFSAERPKGSFSTLEIQRTEQGDSAMYLCASSLVVADMGYTFGSGTRLTVV.

In this sample, this clone turned up once. V and J are TRBV5-1 and TRBJ1-5; no reliable D call. Per germline, CDR1 SGHRS and CDR2 YFSETQ. The CDR3 loop spans 14 amino acids. The V end lost 4 bases, the J end lost 4 bases, and 12 bases lay between the germline ends. CDR3 loop: CASSLDGSNQPQHF. Written as DNA, the CDR3 is TGCGCCAGCAGCCTCGATGGCTCGAATCAGCCCCAGCATTTT.